Listed below are T cell receptor beta chains from one sample, sequenced in a study of cytomegalovirus exposure and HLA in healthy donors. Data came from immunoSEQ multiplex PCR; TCRdb stores just in-frame clones and leaves some out. The data hold about 200,000 clones, with around 73% observed a single time. The sample was PBMCs. The receptors were gathered from a male donor in good health and CMV-seronegative. Both conserved end residues are part of each CDR3. The D gene is left open where the match is weak. Not every row has a clone size; where given, it reads once, few, many or a size class.

cdr3_nt: TGTGCCAGCAGGATCCAGACGAACACCGGGGAGCTGTTTTTT
cdr3_aa: CASRIQTNTGELFF
v_call: TRBV6-6
clone_size: NA
d_call: NA
j_call: TRBJ2-2

cdr3_nt: TGTGCCAGCAGCCTCGACAGGGGGAGAACCGGGGAGCTGTTTTTT
cdr3_aa: CASSLDRGRTGELFF
v_call: TRBV7-9
clone_size: NA
d_call: TRBD1
j_call: TRBJ2-2

cdr3_nt: TGTGCCAGCAGTTTTGGCGGGGCTCAAGAGACCCAGTACTTC
cdr3_aa: CASSFGGAQETQYF
v_call: TRBV27
clone_size: NA
d_call: NA
j_call: TRBJ2-5

cdr3_nt: TGTGCCAGCAGTGTTACCGGGACAGGGGGCAATGAGCAGTTCTTC
cdr3_aa: CASSVTGTGGNEQFF
v_call: TRBV6-1
clone_size: NA
d_call: TRBD1
j_call: TRBJ2-1

cdr3_nt: TGTGCCAGCAGCTTAAGTGCCACCTACACAGATACGCAGTATTTT
cdr3_aa: CASSLSATYTDTQYF
v_call: TRBV7-8
clone_size: NA
d_call: NA
j_call: TRBJ2-3

cdr3_nt: TGTGCCAGCAGGGGAACAGGTCCCAATGAAAAACTGTTTTTT
cdr3_aa: CASRGTGPNEKLFF
v_call: TRBV2
clone_size: NA
d_call: NA
j_call: TRBJ1-4

cdr3_nt: TGCGCCAGCAGCTTGGTTCCGGGAAGGGACAATGAGCAGTTCTTC
cdr3_aa: CASSLVPGRDNEQFF
v_call: TRBV5-1
clone_size: NA
d_call: NA
j_call: TRBJ2-1

cdr3_nt: TGTGCCAGCAGGCTAGCGCCTAGCTCCTACGAGCAGTACTTC
cdr3_aa: CASRLAPSSYEQYF
v_call: TRBV2
clone_size: NA
d_call: NA
j_call: TRBJ2-7

cdr3_nt: TGTGCCAGCAGACCCACAGGGGGCGGCTACACCTTC
cdr3_aa: CASRPTGGGYTF
v_call: TRBV6-1
clone_size: NA
d_call: TRBD1
j_call: TRBJ1-2

cdr3_nt: TGTGCCAGCAGTGAAGCAGGGGGCGGGCACTATGGCTACACCTTC
cdr3_aa: CASSEAGGGHYGYTF
v_call: TRBV27
clone_size: few
d_call: TRBD1
j_call: TRBJ1-2

cdr3_nt: TGCGCCAGCAGCCTAGACAGGGAGGCTTTCTTT
cdr3_aa: CASSLDREAFF
v_call: TRBV5-1
clone_size: few
d_call: TRBD1
j_call: TRBJ1-1

cdr3_nt: TGTGCCAGCAGTTTAAGGGGGGGCTACGAGCAGTACTTC
cdr3_aa: CASSLRGGYEQYF
v_call: TRBV27
clone_size: NA
d_call: NA
j_call: TRBJ2-7

cdr3_nt: TGTGCCAGCGGAGGACTGGCCGGGTTCAACTATGGCTACACCTTC
cdr3_aa: CASGGLAGFNYGYTF
v_call: TRBV6-1
clone_size: NA
d_call: NA
j_call: TRBJ1-2

cdr3_nt: TGTGCCAGCAGCGTAGGGTCCGCAGGCTACAATGAGCAGTTCTTC
cdr3_aa: CASSVGSAGYNEQFF
v_call: TRBV9
clone_size: NA
d_call: NA
j_call: TRBJ2-1

cdr3_nt: TGCGCCAGCAGCGACCAGGGCGGGGCCAACGTCCTGACTTTC
cdr3_aa: CASSDQGGANVLTF
v_call: TRBV5-1
clone_size: NA
d_call: NA
j_call: TRBJ2-6

cdr3_nt: TGTGCCAGCAGGGGCGACAGGGTCGGGACCGGGGAGCTGTTTTTT
cdr3_aa: CASRGDRVGTGELFF
v_call: TRBV28
clone_size: NA
d_call: TRBD1
j_call: TRBJ2-2

cdr3_nt: TGTGCCAGCTCACCAGGGGCAACGGGCTCCTACGAGCAGTACTTC
cdr3_aa: CASSPGATGSYEQYF
v_call: TRBV18
clone_size: few
d_call: NA
j_call: TRBJ2-7

cdr3_nt: TGCGCCAGCAGCCAAGGGATCGACAGGAACACTGAAGCTTTCTTT
cdr3_aa: CASSQGIDRNTEAFF
v_call: TRBV4-1
clone_size: few
d_call: NA
j_call: TRBJ1-1

cdr3_nt: TGCGCCAGCAGCTTGGAGATAGCGGGTTCCTACGAGCAGTACTTC
cdr3_aa: CASSLEIAGSYEQYF
v_call: TRBV5-1
clone_size: few
d_call: TRBD2
j_call: TRBJ2-7

cdr3_nt: TGTGCCAGTAGTCCCTTACTAGCGGGAGGTCGTGATGAGCAGTTCTTC
cdr3_aa: CASSPLLAGGRDEQFF
v_call: TRBV19
clone_size: NA
d_call: TRBD2
j_call: TRBJ2-1

cdr3_nt: TGTGCCAGCAGCCAACAGGGTGCTGGGGAGACCCAGTACTTC
cdr3_aa: CASSQQGAGETQYF
v_call: TRBV5-6
clone_size: NA
d_call: NA
j_call: TRBJ2-5

cdr3_nt: TGCGCCAGCAGCTTGGGGACTAGCCCTTTTGGGGAGCTGTTTTTT
cdr3_aa: CASSLGTSPFGELFF
v_call: TRBV5-1
clone_size: NA
d_call: TRBD2
j_call: TRBJ2-2

cdr3_nt: TGTGCCAGCAGTGACAGGAGTCTCACAGATACGCAGTATTTT
cdr3_aa: CASSDRSLTDTQYF
v_call: TRBV6-5
clone_size: NA
d_call: NA
j_call: TRBJ2-3

cdr3_nt: TGCGCCAGCAGCTTGGAAGGGGACAGGGGGTTGAACACCGGGGAGCTGTTTTTT
cdr3_aa: CASSLEGDRGLNTGELFF
v_call: TRBV5-1
clone_size: NA
d_call: TRBD1
j_call: TRBJ2-2

cdr3_nt: TGCGCCAGCAGTGGCCCCACAGGGGCGGGCTATGGCTACACCTTC
cdr3_aa: CASSGPTGAGYGYTF
v_call: TRBV10-2
clone_size: few
d_call: TRBD1
j_call: TRBJ1-2

cdr3_nt: TGTGCCAGCAGCGACGGAGCGGGCCCCGACGAGCAGTACTTC
cdr3_aa: CASSDGAGPDEQYF
v_call: TRBV9
clone_size: few
d_call: NA
j_call: TRBJ2-7

cdr3_nt: TGCGCCAGCAGCCACGCTGTCGCGGGAGGGCACACCGGGGAGCTGTTTTTT
cdr3_aa: CASSHAVAGGHTGELFF
v_call: TRBV4-1
clone_size: many
d_call: TRBD2
j_call: TRBJ2-2

cdr3_nt: TGTGCCAGCAGCTTGGCAGGGACAGGGTACGGCTACACCTTC
cdr3_aa: CASSLAGTGYGYTF
v_call: TRBV5-4
clone_size: NA
d_call: TRBD1
j_call: TRBJ1-2

cdr3_nt: TGTGCCAGCAGTTCCTATAGCCTCCAACTAGCGGCAAGCTCCTACGAGCAGTACTTC
cdr3_aa: CASSSYSLQLAASSYEQYF
v_call: TRBV27
clone_size: NA
d_call: TRBD2
j_call: TRBJ2-7

cdr3_nt: TGTGCCAGCAGCGCTCGAAGCGGGAGCGACGAGCAGTACTTC
cdr3_aa: CASSARSGSDEQYF
v_call: TRBV9
clone_size: few
d_call: TRBD2
j_call: TRBJ2-7